One and the same sample provided the 5 T cell receptor beta chains below, sequenced in a study of blood T cell repertoires in COVID-19. Assay: immunoSEQ multiplex PCR; the TCRdb copy retains only in-frame clones and omits some. The data hold 150,000 to 200,000 clones, with about 74% observed a single time. Source material: peripheral blood. These receptors all come from a woman older than 75 with acute or convalescent COVID-19.

The V and J genes are TRBV5-1 and TRBJ2-1, with a weak D call TRBD1 (6 bases). In germline, CDR1 is SGHRS, CDR2 YFSETQ. This CDR3 spans 14 amino acids. Deletions cut 2 bases from V and 9 bases from J, with 15 bases between. CDR3 DNA: TGCGCCAGCAGCTTCGGGACATATGGGGGTGAGCAGTTCTTC. This translates into CASSFGTYGGEQFF.

This clone was seen only a few times. This chain connects TRBV19 to TRBJ2-5; tentative D call: TRBD2 (5 bases). CDR3 length equals 17 residues. Per the germline V gene, CDR1 is LNHDA and CDR2 is SQIVND (reference sequence). V was pared by 1 base and J by 1 base, with 16 bases between. CDR3 in DNA: TGTGCCAGTAGTATAGGAAGGAGGCCGGAACCCCAAGAGACCCAGTACTTC. Its translation is CASSIGRRPEPQETQYF.

The chain combines TRBV27 with TRBJ2-7; 13 bases fit TRBD2. Germline V gene lookup returns CDR1 MNHEY and CDR2 SMNVEV (reference sequence). Trimming cost V 2 bases and J 3 bases; bases outside gene matches: 4. The CDR3 has 16 residues. The CDR3 DNA is TGTGCCAGCAGTTTAGGGACTAGCGGGAACCACTACGAGCAGTACTTC. The encoded protein is CASSLGTSGNHYEQYF.

J is TRBJ2-7 and V is TRBV2; D uncertain. There are 11 residues in the CDR3. Trimming removed 10 bases at V and 6 bases at J, with 13 bases between. CDR1 and CDR2 from the germline V gene are SNHLY and FYNNEI. This CDR3 is CATKYFAEQYF. In DNA, the CDR3 is TGTGCCACCAAGTACTTCGCCGAGCAGTACTTC.

This chain links TRBV9 with TRBJ2-1, with D possibly TRBD1 on 10 matching bases. The V end was cut by 2 bases, the J end by 3 bases, with 33 bases between. The CDR3 has 22 residues. CDR1 and CDR2 (germline): SGDLS, YYNGEE. CDR3 bases: TGTGCCAGCAGCGTTCAAGACAGGGGGCGGCTAGCGGGAATATCATACTACAATGAGCAGTTCTTC. Its translation: CASSVQDRGRLAGISYYNEQFF.